This T cell receptor beta chain is from a study of radiation and T cells in renal cell carcinoma. Stated time point: blood 2 weeks post-SBRT. The treatment: 15 Gy SBRT to primary tumor, nephrectomy 4 weeks later. In germline, CDR1 is SGHTA, CDR2 FQGNSA. The CDR3 runs to 16 residues. With V trimmed by 3 bases and J by 5 bases, 4 bases remained unmatched. Produced via immunoSEQ multiplex PCR; TCRdb's table is partial and in-frame only. The sample shows about 130,000 clones, 70% to 90% of them seen only once. The origin of this receptor is a woman between 65 and 79 years old with renal cell carcinoma. This chain uses TRBV7-2 with TRBJ2-2; 12 bases map to TRBD1. The sample consisted of blood, taken from a patient whose treatment included radiotherapy and nephrectomy. The CDR3 DNA follows: TGTGCCAGCAGCTTGGGACAGGGGGCACTAACCGGGGAGCTGTTTTTT. Its translation is CASSLGQGALTGELFF.